This T cell receptor (beta chain) came from a study of blood T cell repertoires in COVID-19. Study at large: The origin of the acute and convalescent COVID-19 samples was the United States, Italy and Spain.

Participants' own reports of clinical history determined their cohort assignment. Only in-frame clones appear in the TCRdb table, and some are missing; sequencing was by immunoSEQ multiplex PCR. The table includes 200,000 to 300,000 clones, 88% detected once. This clone was recorded a few times. Germline V gene data show CDR1 as SGDLS and CDR2 as YYNGEE. The CDR3 has 13 residues. V was trimmed by 3 bases and J by 4 bases, leaving 10 bases between them. The material sequenced was PBMCs or T cells enriched from blood (not recorded which). This sequence was found in a woman between 40 and 50 years old with acute COVID-19. This sequence joins TRBV9 and TRBJ1-2; possibly TRBD1 for D (5 bases). The CDR3 spells CASSEGLSYGYTF. The CDR3, as DNA: TGTGCCAGCAGCGAGGGGTTGAGCTATGGCTACACCTTC.